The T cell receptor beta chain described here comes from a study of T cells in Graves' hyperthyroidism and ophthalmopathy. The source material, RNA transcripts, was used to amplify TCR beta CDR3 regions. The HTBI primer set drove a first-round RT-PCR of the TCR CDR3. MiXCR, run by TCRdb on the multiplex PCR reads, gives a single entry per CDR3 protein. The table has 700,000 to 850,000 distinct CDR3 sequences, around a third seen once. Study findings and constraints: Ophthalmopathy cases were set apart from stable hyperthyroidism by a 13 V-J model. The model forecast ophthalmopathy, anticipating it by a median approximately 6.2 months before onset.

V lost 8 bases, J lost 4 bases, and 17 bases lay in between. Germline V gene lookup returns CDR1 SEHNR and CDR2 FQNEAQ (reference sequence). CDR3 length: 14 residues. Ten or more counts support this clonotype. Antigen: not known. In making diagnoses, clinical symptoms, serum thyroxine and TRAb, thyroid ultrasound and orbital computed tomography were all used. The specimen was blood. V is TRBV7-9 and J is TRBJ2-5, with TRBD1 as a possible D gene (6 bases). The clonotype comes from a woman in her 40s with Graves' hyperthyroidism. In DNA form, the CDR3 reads TGTGCCAGCGTACCCCCAGGGGCTATAGAGACCCAGTACTTC. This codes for CASVPPGAIETQYF.